This entry lists 25 T cell receptor beta chains sequenced from one sample in a study of blood T cell repertoires in COVID-19. Measured with immunoSEQ multiplex PCR; TCRdb has only the in-frame clones, and not every one. The table shows approximately 12,000 clones, with 83% occurring only once. The sequenced material came from peripheral blood. The receptors originated from a man aged 35 to 55 with active or convalescent COVID-19.

V and J are TRBV11-3 and TRBJ2-1; D gene unclear. The ends were cut back, 2 bases at V and 10 bases at J, with 15 bases in the middle. The CDR3 loop spans 14 amino acids. Germline V gene data show CDR1 as SGHNT and CDR2 as YENEEA. CDR3 residues: CASSLSPTSQEQFF. CDR3 nucleotides: TGTGCCAGCAGCTTATCACCAACCTCCCAGGAGCAGTTCTTC.

The chain couples TRBV7-9 to TRBJ2-1, with 8 bases aligning to TRBD2. Germline CDR1 reads SEHNR; CDR2 reads FQNEAQ (reference sequence). The length of the CDR3 is 15 residues. The V gene end was trimmed by 8 bases and the J gene end by 3 bases; junction bases not matched to a gene: 9. CDR3 sequence reads: CASGPGGQYYNEQFF. CDR3 coding DNA: TGTGCCAGCGGCCCGGGGGGGCAGTACTACAATGAGCAGTTCTTC.

The CDR3 nucleotides are TGTGCCAGCAGGGGGGGGGCTCCCGAGACCCAGTACTTC. This codes for CASRGGAPETQYF. The chain recombines TRBV12-3 or TRBV12-4 with TRBJ2-5; D perhaps matches TRBD2 (7 bases). V was pared by 6 bases and J by 5 bases, with 13 bases between. This CDR3 is built from 13 residues.

This rearrangement joins TRBV6-5 to TRBJ1-5, with a possible D match to TRBD1 (5 bases). V was trimmed by 6 bases and J by 2 bases, leaving 14 bases between them. Germline CDR1 MNHEY, CDR2 SVGAGI. The CDR3 extends over 15 amino acids. The CDR3 region is CASSPSGMGNQPQHF. The CDR3 DNA sequence: TGTGCCAGCAGCCCCTCAGGGATGGGCAATCAGCCCCAGCATTTT.

V and J are TRBV15 and TRBJ2-3; 9 bases are a match to TRBD1. Germline V CDR1 and CDR2: LNHNV, YYDKDF (reference sequence). The V gene end was trimmed by 2 bases and the J gene end by 2 bases; junction bases not matched to a gene: 2. CDR3 length: 15 residues. CDR3 loop: CATSRTGGDTDTQYF. The CDR3 DNA follows: TGTGCCACCAGCAGAACAGGGGGCGACACAGATACGCAGTATTTT. The full variable domain, in which reference TRBV15 and TRBJ2-3 provide the parts outside the CDR3, is DAMVIQNPRYQVTQFGKPVTLSCSQTLNHNVMYWYQQKSSQAPKLLFHYYDKDFNNEADTPDNFQSRRPNTSFCFLDIRSPGLGDTAMYLCATSRTGGDTDTQYFGPGTRLTVL.

This clone has just one count. V and J are TRBV14 and TRBJ2-1, with D perhaps matching TRBD1 (6 bases). From germline, CDR1 is SGHDN and CDR2 FVKESK. Trimming left V 0 bases short and J 5 bases short, with 20 bases between. The CDR3 is 18 residues long. The CDR3 protein is CASSQDYLAGANDNEQFF. The CDR3 nucleotides read TGTGCCAGCAGCCAAGATTATTTGGCAGGGGCGAATGACAATGAGCAGTTCTTC.

The V gene is TRBV3-1 (or the pseudogene TRBV3-2), the J gene TRBJ2-2; TRBD2 matches at 15 bases. CDR1 and CDR2 from the germline V gene are LGHDT and YNNKEL (reference sequence). CDR3 size: 16 residues. V lost 4 bases to trimming and J lost 5 bases; unmatched junction nucleotides: 2. DNA of the CDR3: TGTGCCAGCAGCCCCGGGACTAGCGGGGGGACCGGGGAGCTGTTTTTT. Its protein product is CASSPGTSGGTGELFF.

This rearrangement joins TRBV29-1 to TRBJ1-1, with D unclear. Germline CDR1 and CDR2: SQVTM and ANQGSEA. The CDR3 sequence is 10 residues long. Trimming stripped 6 bases from V and 11 bases from J, with 13 bases between. Here the CDR3 reads CSVMVELAFF. In DNA form, the CDR3 reads TGCAGCGTAATGGTGGAGTTGGCTTTCTTT.

The V and J genes are TRBV6-1 and TRBJ1-1, with D unclear. Trimming cost V 3 bases and J 2 bases, with 10 bases left between them. Germline V lookup: CDR1 MNHNS, CDR2 SASEGT. The length of the CDR3 is 14 residues. Here the CDR3 DNA reads TGTGCCAGCAGTGAGAGGGCCGGCAACACTGAAGCTTTCTTT. It specifies CASSERAGNTEAFF.

The sample holds a few counts of this clone. The V and J genes are TRBV6-5 and TRBJ2-3, with 10 bases identical to TRBD2. The length of the CDR3 is 14 residues. The ends lost 6 bases at V and 4 bases at J; junction bases unmatched: 4. Germline CDR1 is MNHEY and CDR2 is SVGAGI. CDR3 region: CASSERGGPDTQYF. The CDR3 DNA follows: TGTGCCAGCAGCGAGCGGGGGGGCCCAGATACGCAGTATTTT.

The chain's CDR3 is CASRVGLASTYNEQFF. The CDR3 bases are TGCGCCAGCAGAGTGGGACTAGCGTCCACCTACAATGAGCAGTTCTTC. The chain joins TRBV4-1 to TRBJ2-1, with 10 bases fitting TRBD2. The CDR3 totals 16 residues. Germline trimming cut 6 bases from V and 2 bases from J; bases unmatched to any gene: 7. Per germline, CDR1 MGHRA and CDR2 YSYEKL.

This clone was found once. The chain is built from TRBV6-5 and TRBJ2-5; 8 nucleotides match TRBD1. V dropped 7 bases and J dropped 4; count of bases not matched to a gene: 8. There are 14 residues in the CDR3. Germline values: CDR1 MNHEY, CDR2 SVGAGI. In DNA form, the CDR3 reads TGTGCCAGCACTAGACAGGGGCGGACAGAGACCCAGTACTTC. It encodes CASTRQGRTETQYF.

The gene calls are TRBV4-1 and TRBJ2-1; TRBD1 matches 11 bases. This CDR3 region has 17 residues. CDR1 and CDR2 (germline): MGHRA, YSYEKL. V lost 2 bases, J lost 2 bases, and 5 bases stayed unmatched. The CDR3 DNA sequence: TGCGCCAGCAGCCAAAACAAGGGACAGGGGGCCTACAATGAGCAGTTCTTC. Translation gives CASSQNKGQGAYNEQFF.

The rearrangement uses TRBV3-1 (or the pseudogene TRBV3-2) and TRBJ2-5; 11 positions match TRBD1. The germline V gene encodes CDR1 LGHDT and CDR2 YNNKEL (reference sequence). The ends lost 4 bases at V and 6 bases at J; junction bases unmatched: 4. The CDR3 runs 14 residues. This chain's CDR3 is CASSRRTGGKTQYF. CDR3 sequence (DNA): TGTGCCAGCAGCCGAAGGACAGGGGGCAAGACCCAGTACTTC.

The rearrangement joins TRBV4-3 to TRBJ2-3; 9 bases agree with TRBD2. V shed 3 bases, J shed 5 bases, and the junction held 9 bases outside the gene matches. This CDR3 is 16 amino acids long. Germline CDR1 LGHNA, CDR2 YSLEER. CDR3 sequence: CASSQNPGLALDTQYF. CDR3 bases: TGCGCCAGCAGCCAGAACCCGGGACTAGCTCTAGATACGCAGTATTTT.

This chain connects TRBV18 to TRBJ1-1; D ambiguous. Germline V gene lookup returns CDR1 KGHSH and CDR2 LQKENI. Trimming took 5 bases from V and 0 from J, leaving 7 bases between them. The CDR3 is 13 amino acids. The CDR3 here is CASSAVLNTEAFF. CDR3 sequence (DNA): TGTGCCAGCTCAGCGGTCTTGAACACTGAAGCTTTCTTT.

The chain combines TRBV18 with TRBJ2-7, with 10 positions matching TRBD1. This CDR3 contains 14 residues. Per the germline V gene, CDR1 is KGHSH and CDR2 is LQKENI. V dropped 6 bases and J dropped 2; count of bases not matched to a gene: 4. In DNA form, the CDR3 reads TGTGCCAGCTCCCCAGGACAGGGGGCCTACGAGCAGTACTTC. Translating gives CASSPGQGAYEQYF.

The chain joins TRBV5-6 to TRBJ1-2; 9 nucleotides match TRBD1. Losses at the gene ends were 4 bases for V and 7 bases for J; bases not matched to a gene: 5. Germline V gene sequence: CDR1 SGHDT, CDR2 YYEEEE. The CDR3 consists of 13 residues. CDR3 residues: CASSPVGQGGYTF. CDR3 DNA sequence: TGTGCCAGCAGCCCCGTGGGACAGGGTGGCTACACCTTC.

The chain has TRBV13 and TRBJ2-7, with D possibly being TRBD2 (5 bases). CDR3 size: 14 residues. Germline CDR1 PRHDT, CDR2 FYEKMQ (reference sequence). Trimming cost V 0 bases and J 6 bases, with 12 bases left between them. CDR3 protein: CASSLGHRGGEQYF. CDR3 DNA sequence: TGTGCCAGCAGCTTAGGCCACCGAGGAGGCGAGCAGTACTTC.

This chain joins TRBV28 and TRBJ2-2; D may be TRBD1 (6 bases). Trimming pared 4 bases from V and 6 bases from J, leaving 18 bases between. The germline V gene encodes CDR1 MDHEN and CDR2 SYDVKM. The CDR3 contains 16 residues. CDR3 sequence reads: CASSSGQLLPPGELFF. The CDR3 region has the DNA TGTGCCAGCAGTTCCGGACAGCTTCTCCCTCCCGGGGAGCTGTTTTTT.

This chain uses TRBV7-2 with TRBJ2-6; D uncertain. V lost 3 bases and J lost 0, with 9 bases in between. CDR3 length: 16 amino acids. In germline, CDR1 is SGHTA, CDR2 FQGNSA. CDR3 residues: CASSFTGLSGANVLTF. For the CDR3, the DNA is TGTGCCAGCAGCTTCACTGGGCTCTCTGGGGCCAACGTCCTGACTTTC.

The gene calls are TRBV19 and TRBJ2-5; D might be TRBD2 (7 bases). There are 14 residues in the CDR3. Trimming stripped 6 bases from V and 4 bases from J, with 15 bases between. Germline V gene data show CDR1 as LNHDA and CDR2 as SQIVND (reference sequence). In DNA, the CDR3 is TGTGCCAGTAGACGGGGGGCTAGGGGAGAGACCCAGTACTTC. Its translation is CASRRGARGETQYF.

This chain uses TRBV27 with TRBJ1-4, with a tentative D call TRBD1 (5 bases). V lost 1 base, J lost 1 base, and 7 bases lay in between. CDR3 size: 15 residues. Germline assignment: CDR1 MNHEY and CDR2 SMNVEV (reference sequence). DNA of the CDR3: TGTGCCAGCAGTTTATTAACAGGAACTAATGAAAAACTGTTTTTT. Its translation: CASSLLTGTNEKLFF.

This clone was picked up a small number of times. The chain carries TRBV4-3 and TRBJ2-5; 11 positions match TRBD2. Germline V gives CDR1 LGHNA, CDR2 YSLEER. This CDR3 has 18 residues. V lost 1 base and J lost 1; bases outside the gene matches: 8. The DNA for the CDR3 is TGCGCCAGCAGCCAAGCCTCGCTCGGGACTAGCGGCCAAGAGACCCAGTACTTC. It yields the protein CASSQASLGTSGQETQYF.

The chain carries TRBV29-1 and TRBJ2-7; 12 bases map to TRBD2. J gave up 5 bases and V 3 bases, and 11 bases lay outside the gene matches. Germline V gene sequence: CDR1 SQVTM, CDR2 ANQGSEA. The CDR3 is made up of 16 amino acids. The CDR3 DNA sequence: TGCAGCGTTGATGGTTTACTAGCGGGGGGAATGAACGAGCAGTACTTC. It translates to CSVDGLLAGGMNEQYF.